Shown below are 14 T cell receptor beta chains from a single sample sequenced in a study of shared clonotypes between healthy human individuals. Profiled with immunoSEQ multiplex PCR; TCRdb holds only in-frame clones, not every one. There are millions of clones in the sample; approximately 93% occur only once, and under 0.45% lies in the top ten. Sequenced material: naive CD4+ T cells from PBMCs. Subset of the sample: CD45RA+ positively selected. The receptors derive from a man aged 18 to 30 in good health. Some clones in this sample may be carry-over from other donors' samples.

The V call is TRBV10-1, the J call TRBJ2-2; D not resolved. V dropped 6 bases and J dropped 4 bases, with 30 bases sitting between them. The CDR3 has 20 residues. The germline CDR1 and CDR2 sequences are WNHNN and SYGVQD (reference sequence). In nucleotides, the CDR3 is TGCGCCAGCAGGGACCATCCACAAAAGGAGAAGGTAGGAAGCACCGGGGAGCTGTTTTTT. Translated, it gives CASRDHPQKEKVGSTGELFF.

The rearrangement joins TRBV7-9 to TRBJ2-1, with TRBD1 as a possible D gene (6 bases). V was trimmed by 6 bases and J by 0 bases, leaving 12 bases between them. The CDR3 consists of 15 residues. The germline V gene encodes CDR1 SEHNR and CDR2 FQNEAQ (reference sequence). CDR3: CASSHRDNSYNEQFF. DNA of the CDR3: TGTGCCAGCAGTCACCGGGACAACTCCTACAATGAGCAGTTCTTC.

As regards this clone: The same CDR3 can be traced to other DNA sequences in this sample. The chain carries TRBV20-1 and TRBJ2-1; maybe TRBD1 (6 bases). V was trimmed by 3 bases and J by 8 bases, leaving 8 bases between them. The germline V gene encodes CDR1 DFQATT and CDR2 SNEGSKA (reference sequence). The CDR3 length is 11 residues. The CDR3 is CSASRGDEQFF. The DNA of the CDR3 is TGCAGTGCTAGCAGGGGCGATGAGCAGTTCTTC.

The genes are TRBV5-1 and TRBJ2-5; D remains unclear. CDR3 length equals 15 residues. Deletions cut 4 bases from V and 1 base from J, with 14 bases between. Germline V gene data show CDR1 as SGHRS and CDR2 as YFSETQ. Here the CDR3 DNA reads TGCGCCAGCAGCCAGCTTGTGGGGATCCAAGAGACCCAGTACTTC. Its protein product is CASSQLVGIQETQYF.

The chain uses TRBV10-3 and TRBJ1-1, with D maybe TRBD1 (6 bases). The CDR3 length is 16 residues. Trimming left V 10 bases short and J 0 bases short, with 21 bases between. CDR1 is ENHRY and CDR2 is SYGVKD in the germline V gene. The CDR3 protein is CATQSDRFSMNTEAFF. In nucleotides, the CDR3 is TGTGCCACACAAAGTGACAGGTTTTCCATGAACACTGAAGCTTTCTTT.

CDR3: CASRGLAGRYNEQFF. The CDR3 region has the DNA TGTGCCAGCAGGGGACTAGCGGGCCGCTACAATGAGCAGTTCTTC. This chain connects TRBV6-5 to TRBJ2-1; 12 bases line up with TRBD2. The CDR3 length is 15 residues. CDR1 is MNHEY and CDR2 is SVGAGI in the germline V gene. The ends lost 6 bases at V and 3 bases at J; junction bases unmatched: 3.

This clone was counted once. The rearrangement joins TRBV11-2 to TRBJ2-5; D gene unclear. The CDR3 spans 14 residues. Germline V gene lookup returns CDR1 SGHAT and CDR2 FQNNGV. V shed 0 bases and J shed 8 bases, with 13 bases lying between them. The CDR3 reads CASSLERYAGTQYF. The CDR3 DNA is TGTGCCAGCAGCTTAGAAAGATACGCCGGAACCCAGTACTTC.

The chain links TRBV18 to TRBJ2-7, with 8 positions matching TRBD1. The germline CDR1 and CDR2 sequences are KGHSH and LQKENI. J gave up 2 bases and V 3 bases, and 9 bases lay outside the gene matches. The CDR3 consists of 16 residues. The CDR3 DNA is TGTGCCAGCTCACCCCTGGGGCAGGGGGCCGCCTACGAGCAGTACTTC. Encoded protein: CASSPLGQGAAYEQYF.

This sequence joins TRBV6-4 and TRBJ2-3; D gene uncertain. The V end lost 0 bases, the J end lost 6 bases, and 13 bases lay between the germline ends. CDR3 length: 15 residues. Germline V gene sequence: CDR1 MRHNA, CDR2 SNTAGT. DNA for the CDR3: TGTGCCAGCAGTGACTCGGGCCTAGGGTCGGATACGCAGTATTTT. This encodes CASSDSGLGSDTQYF.

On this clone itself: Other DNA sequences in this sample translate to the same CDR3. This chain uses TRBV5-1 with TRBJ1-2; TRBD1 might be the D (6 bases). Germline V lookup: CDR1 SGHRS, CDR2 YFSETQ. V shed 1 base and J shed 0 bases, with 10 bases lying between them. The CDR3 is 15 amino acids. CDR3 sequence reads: CASSLSGEANYGYTF. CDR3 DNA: TGCGCCAGCAGCTTGTCAGGGGAAGCTAACTATGGCTACACCTTC.

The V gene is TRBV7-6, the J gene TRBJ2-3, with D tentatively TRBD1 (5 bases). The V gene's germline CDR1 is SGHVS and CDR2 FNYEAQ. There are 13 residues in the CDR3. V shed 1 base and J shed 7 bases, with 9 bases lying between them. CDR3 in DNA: TGTGCCAGCAGCTTAGAGCAGGGCAATACGCAGTATTTT. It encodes CASSLEQGNTQYF.

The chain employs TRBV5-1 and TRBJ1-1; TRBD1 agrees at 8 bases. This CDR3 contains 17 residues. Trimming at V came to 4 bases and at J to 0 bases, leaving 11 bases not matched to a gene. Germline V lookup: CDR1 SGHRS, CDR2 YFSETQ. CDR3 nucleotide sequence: TGCGCCAGCAGCAGAACACAGGGGGTCCGGATGAACACTGAAGCTTTCTTT. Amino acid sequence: CASSRTQGVRMNTEAFF.

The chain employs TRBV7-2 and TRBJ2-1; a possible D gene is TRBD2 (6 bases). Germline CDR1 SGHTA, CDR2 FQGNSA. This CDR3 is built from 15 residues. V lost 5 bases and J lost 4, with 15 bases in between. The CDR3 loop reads CASSPLAGRYNEQFF. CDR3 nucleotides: TGTGCCAGCAGCCCGCTGGCGGGAAGGTACAATGAGCAGTTCTTC.

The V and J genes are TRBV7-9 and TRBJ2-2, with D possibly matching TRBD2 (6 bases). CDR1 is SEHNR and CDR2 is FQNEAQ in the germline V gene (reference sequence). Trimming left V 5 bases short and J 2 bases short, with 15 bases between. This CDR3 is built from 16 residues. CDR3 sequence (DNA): TGTGCCAGCAGCGCCCCGGGAGCCCGCAACACCGGGGAGCTGTTTTTT. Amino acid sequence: CASSAPGARNTGELFF.